The present TCR beta chain was sequenced within a study of early T cells in non-severe SARS-CoV-2 infection. Study background: Unsorted whole-blood RNA was sequenced in bulk, leaving chains unpaired. Study conclusions and caveats: There was a bias toward anti-spike CD8 responses in VDJdb matching, which missed private and CD4 specificities.

Unique molecular identifier tags were affixed to discrete cDNA molecules. One entry per CDR3 protein results from TCRdb running MiXCR on the 5' RACE reads. Of tens of thousands of distinct CDR3 sequences listed, around 12% are singletons. CDR3 size: 18 residues. From germline, CDR1 is MDHEN and CDR2 SYDVKM. Trimming removed 4 bases from V and 0 bases from J, with 16 bases in between. Note on this clonotype: Its antigen remains unidentified.

Specimen: whole blood. The J gene is TRBJ2-6, the V gene TRBV28; a weak D match, TRBD2 (6 bases). This clonotype was obtained from an adult who was a healthcare worker with PCR-confirmed SARS-CoV-2 infection or an uninfected control (not recorded which). The CDR3 nucleotides are TGTGCCAGCAGTTCCTCAGGAGGGAGTAGCTCTGGGGCCAACGTCCTGACTTTC. It specifies CASSSSGGSSSGANVLTF.